This record looks at one T cell receptor (beta chain) sequence and its context. The germline V gene has CDR1 MRHNA and CDR2 SNTAGT. The CDR3 totals 15 residues. Trimming took off 3 bases at V and 5 bases at J, with 14 bases between the two ends. The sample originates from a study of T cell changes during pregnancy in multiple sclerosis. Clones were sequenced by immunoSEQ multiplex PCR, and TCRdb holds only the in-frame ones, with some missing. The sample consists of roughly 36,000 clones, 75% to 95% of them appearing once. This sequence was found in a female donor with multiple sclerosis, enrolled in a pregnancy study. The chain is built from TRBV6-4 and TRBJ1-5; TRBD1 is a possible D gene (5 bases). The sequenced sample was CD8+ T cells from peripheral blood mononuclear cells, obtained in the second trimester of pregnancy. CDR3 amino acids: CASSEEAGKDQPQHF. The CDR3 DNA follows: TGTGCCAGCAGTGAGGAAGCAGGGAAGGATCAGCCCCAGCATTTT.